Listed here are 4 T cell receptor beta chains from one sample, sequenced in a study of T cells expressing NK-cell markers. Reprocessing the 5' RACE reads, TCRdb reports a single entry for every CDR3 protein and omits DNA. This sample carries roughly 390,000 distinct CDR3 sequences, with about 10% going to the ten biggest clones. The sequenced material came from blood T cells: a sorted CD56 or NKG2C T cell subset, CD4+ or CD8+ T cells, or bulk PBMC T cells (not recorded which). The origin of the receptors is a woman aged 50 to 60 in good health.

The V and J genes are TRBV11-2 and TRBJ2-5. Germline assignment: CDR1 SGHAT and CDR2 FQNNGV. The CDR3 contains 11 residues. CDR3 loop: CASSAVETQYF.

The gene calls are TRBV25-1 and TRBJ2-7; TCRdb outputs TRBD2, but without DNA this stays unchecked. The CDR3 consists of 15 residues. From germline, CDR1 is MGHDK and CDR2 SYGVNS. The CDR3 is CASSALAGGPGEQYF.

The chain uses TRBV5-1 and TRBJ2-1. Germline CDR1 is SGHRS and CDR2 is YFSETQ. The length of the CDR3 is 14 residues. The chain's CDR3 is CASSFLAMTNEQFF.

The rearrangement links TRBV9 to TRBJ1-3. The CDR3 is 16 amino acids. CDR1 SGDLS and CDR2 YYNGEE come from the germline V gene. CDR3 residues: CASSVITGGSGNTIYF.